A single sample gave rise to the 22 T cell receptor beta chains below, sequenced in a study of cytomegalovirus exposure and HLA in healthy donors. The PCR employed 60 Vbeta primers together with 13 Jbeta primers. Profiled with immunoSEQ multiplex PCR; TCRdb holds only in-frame clones, not every one. The table has under 150,000 clones, roughly four fifths seen once; the top ten hold approximately 2.3%. Sequenced sample: PBMCs. The receptors come from a male donor in good health and CMV-seronegative.

The V and J genes are TRBV7-9 and TRBJ2-3, with D perhaps TRBD1 (6 bases). Trimming took off 2 bases at V and 5 bases at J, with 14 bases between the two ends. The V gene's germline CDR1 is SEHNR and CDR2 FQNEAQ (reference sequence). The CDR3 runs 15 residues. The CDR3 reads CASSLPQDSLDTQYF. The CDR3 DNA reads TGTGCCAGCAGCTTACCGCAGGACAGCCTAGATACGCAGTATTTT.

V is TRBV7-6 and J is TRBJ2-2; TRBD2 is a possible D gene (6 bases). The CDR3 covers 14 residues. V shed 1 base and J shed 7 bases, with 10 bases lying between them. Germline assignment: CDR1 SGHVS and CDR2 FNYEAQ. CDR3 loop: CASSLGGEGGELFF. The DNA for the CDR3 is TGTGCCAGCAGCTTAGGCGGGGAAGGCGGGGAGCTGTTTTTT.

This sequence joins TRBV7-3 and TRBJ2-1; no clear D gene. V lost 3 bases to trimming and J lost 10 bases, with 10 bases between them. In germline, CDR1 is SGHTA, CDR2 FQGTGA. This CDR3 contains 12 residues. Here the CDR3 reads CASSFDMGEQFF. For the CDR3, the DNA is TGTGCCAGCAGCTTTGATATGGGCGAGCAGTTCTTC.

This CDR3 reads CSVSVWTEAFF. In nucleotides, the CDR3 is TGCAGCGTCTCGGTGTGGACTGAAGCTTTCTTT. This chain links TRBV29-1 with TRBJ1-1, with unresolved D. Trimming shortened V by 6 bases and J by 5 bases, and 10 bases separated the two germline ends. The CDR3 length is 11 residues. CDR1 is SQVTM, CDR2 ANQGSEA, per germline. Variable domain in full (rest from reference TRBV29-1 and TRBJ1-1): SAVISQKPSRDICQRGTSLTIQCQVDSQVTMMFWYRQQPGQSLTLIATANQGSEATYESGFVIDKFPISRPNLTFSTLTVSNMSPEDSSIYLCSVSVWTEAFFGQGTRLTVV.

This clone was observed a few times. The conserved phenylalanine or tryptophan normally closing the CDR3 is absent here, so this likely arose from a read error. Because the CDR3's place on the DNA is in doubt, the DNA is left out and the CDR3 is given as listed by TCRdb. The rearrangement uses TRBV10-2 and TRBJ2-4; the listed D gene, TRBD1, was not tested against the DNA. Ends included, the CDR3 has 9 residues. Germline CDR1 and CDR2: WSHSY and SAAADI. CDR3 protein: CASSPGTGD.

The chain employs TRBV25-1 and TRBJ1-5, with D tentatively TRBD1 (6 bases). Germline values: CDR1 MGHDK, CDR2 SYGVNS. Between the trimmed V and J ends, which lost 4 bases and 0 bases, there was a span of 10 bases. The CDR3 covers 15 residues. For the CDR3, the DNA is TGTGCCAGCAGTGGGACAGACCATAGCAATCAGCCCCAGCATTTT. Translating it yields CASSGTDHSNQPQHF.

The chain joins TRBV4-3 to TRBJ2-2; TRBD2 aligns across 14 bases. V lost 3 bases, J lost 3 bases, and 6 bases stayed unmatched. CDR1 is LGHNA, CDR2 YSLEER, per germline. This CDR3 is 18 amino acids long. CDR3 sequence reads: CASSHFGTSGSDTGELFF. CDR3 sequence (DNA): TGCGCCAGCAGCCATTTCGGGACTAGCGGGAGCGACACCGGGGAGCTGTTTTTT.

This clone was seen only once. The chain combines TRBV15 with TRBJ2-3; 15 bases map to TRBD2. Germline V gene lookup returns CDR1 LNHNV and CDR2 YYDKDF (reference sequence). J was trimmed by 3 bases and V by 1 base; bases with no gene match: 2. The CDR3 sequence is 17 residues long. The CDR3 region is CATSRGTSGRGTDTQYF. The CDR3 DNA follows: TGTGCCACCAGCAGAGGGACTAGCGGGAGGGGTACAGATACGCAGTATTTT.

This clone was seen more than once but under ten times. V usage is TRBV7-9 and J usage is TRBJ2-7, with 10 nucleotides matching TRBD1. Germline CDR1 is SEHNR and CDR2 is FQNEAQ (reference sequence). The V segment lost 1 base and the J segment 3 bases; nucleotides outside the gene matches: 6. The CDR3 runs to 16 residues. The CDR3 reads CASSLGGGQGSYEQYF. The CDR3 DNA is TGTGCCAGCAGCTTAGGAGGGGGACAGGGGAGCTACGAGCAGTACTTC.

This clone is a singleton in its sample. The chain links TRBV2 to TRBJ1-5, with D maybe TRBD1 (6 bases). Germline V lookup: CDR1 SNHLY, CDR2 FYNNEI. V lost 7 bases, J lost 2 bases, and 15 bases lay in between. The CDR3 is 15 residues long. The CDR3 bases are TGTGCCAGCACCGGGGCACAGGGTGGCAATCAGCCCCAGCATTTT. Its protein is CASTGAQGGNQPQHF.

V and J are TRBV11-2 and TRBJ2-2, with no clear D. Between the trimmed V and J ends, which lost 1 base and 3 bases, there was a span of 9 bases. The germline V gene has CDR1 SGHAT and CDR2 FQNNGV. The CDR3 loop spans 15 amino acids. CDR3 sequence: CASSLAPDDTGELFF. The CDR3 DNA follows: TGTGCCAGCAGCTTAGCCCCAGATGACACCGGGGAGCTGTTTTTT.

This sequence joins TRBV30 and TRBJ2-7; TRBD2 matches at 9 bases. CDR3 length equals 16 residues. Germline trimming cut 5 bases from V and 5 bases from J; bases unmatched to any gene: 16. CDR1 is GTSNPN and CDR2 is SVGIG in the germline V gene (reference sequence). The CDR3 sequence: CAWGGGRAEVRNEQYF. The CDR3 DNA reads TGTGCCTGGGGGGGCGGGAGGGCCGAGGTAAGAAACGAGCAGTACTTC.

This rearrangement joins TRBV25-1 to TRBJ2-7; 9 positions agree with TRBD1. Per germline, CDR1 MGHDK and CDR2 SYGVNS. The CDR3 totals 15 residues. V shed 6 bases, J shed 2 bases, and the junction held 8 bases outside the gene matches. The CDR3 loop is CASRPTGGAPYEQYF. The CDR3, as DNA: TGTGCCAGCAGGCCCACAGGGGGCGCCCCCTACGAGCAGTACTTC.

The J gene is TRBJ1-1, the V gene TRBV29-1, with 7 bases fitting TRBD1. Per germline, CDR1 SQVTM and CDR2 ANQGSEA. V trimming: 6 bases; J trimming: 1 base; junction bases outside the gene matches: 5. The length of the CDR3 is 13 residues. The CDR3 loop reads CSVRGQENTEAFF. In DNA, the CDR3 is TGCAGCGTACGAGGACAGGAGAACACTGAAGCTTTCTTT.

In DNA, the CDR3 is TGTGCCAGCTCACCACCGGACAGGGGTTTCTATGGCTACACCTTC. Translated: CASSPPDRGFYGYTF. The chain links TRBV18 to TRBJ1-2; 9 nucleotides match TRBD1. J lost 4 bases, V lost 0 bases, and 3 bases had no gene match. Per germline, CDR1 KGHSH and CDR2 LQKENI. The CDR3 runs to 15 residues.

Here the CDR3 DNA reads TGTGCCAGCCTACCGACCGGGACAGGGTACACAGATACGCAGTATTTT. It encodes CASLPTGTGYTDTQYF. The gene calls are TRBV19 and TRBJ2-3; 9 positions agree with TRBD1. The V gene's germline CDR1 is LNHDA and CDR2 SQIVND (reference sequence). V shed 9 bases and J 2 bases; nucleotides not matched to a gene: 12. The CDR3 runs to 16 residues.

V is TRBV18 and J is TRBJ2-1; 8 bases are a match to TRBD2. Germline values: CDR1 KGHSH, CDR2 LQKENI. J lost 8 bases, V lost 6 bases, and 6 bases had no gene match. The CDR3 consists of 13 residues. CDR3 coding DNA: TGTGCCAGCTCTAAGCGGGAGACGGATGAGCAGTTCTTC. Amino acid sequence: CASSKRETDEQFF.

This clone turned up a few times. CDR3 bases: TGTGCCAGCAGTTTCCCCCCCCTGGCGGCGAGCTCCTACAATGAGCAGTTCTTC. Its translation is CASSFPPLAASSYNEQFF. The chain joins TRBV28 to TRBJ2-1, with D unclear. The CDR3 length is 18 residues. The V gene's germline CDR1 is MDHEN and CDR2 SYDVKM. V shed 3 bases and J shed 0 bases, with 18 bases lying between them.

The chain employs TRBV5-8 and TRBJ2-7; perhaps TRBD2 as D (6 bases). Trimming cost V 2 bases and J 6 bases, with 9 bases left between them. The CDR3 contains 12 residues. Germline loops: CDR1 SGHTS, CDR2 YDEGEE. CDR3 in DNA: TGTGCCAGCAGCTTCGGAGGGCGCGAGCAGTACTTC. Translated: CASSFGGREQYF.

The J gene is TRBJ2-2, the V gene TRBV5-6; no firm D call. CDR1 and CDR2 (germline): SGHDT, YYEEEE. CDR3 size: 16 residues. Trimming took off 2 bases at V and 3 bases at J, with 14 bases between the two ends. The CDR3 loop is CASSLTRDYYTGELFF. The DNA for the CDR3 is TGTGCCAGCAGCTTAACTCGAGATTACTACACCGGGGAGCTGTTTTTT.

Of note for this clone: This CDR3 is also generated by other DNA sequences in the sample. The chain combines TRBV7-9 with TRBJ2-7, with no clear D. The V gene's germline CDR1 is SEHNR and CDR2 FQNEAQ (reference sequence). V was shortened by 5 bases and J by 2 bases, with 7 bases between the two germline ends. The CDR3 is 12 residues long. This CDR3 is CASSLGAYEQYF. In DNA form, the CDR3 reads TGTGCCAGCAGCCTAGGAGCCTACGAGCAGTACTTC. Combining the CDR3 with reference TRBV7-9 and TRBJ2-7 gives the whole variable domain DTGVSQNPRHKITKRGQNVTFRCDPISEHNRLYWYRQTLGQGPEFLTYFQNEAQLEKSRLLSDRFSAERPKGSFSTLEIQRTEQGDSAMYLCASSLGAYEQYFGPGTRLTVT.

This clone has a handful of counts. The chain combines TRBV19 with TRBJ1-5; TRBD1 matches 7 bases. Germline CDR1 LNHDA, CDR2 SQIVND (reference sequence). The CDR3 spans 18 residues. V was pared by 8 bases and J by 0 bases, with 16 bases of the junction left unmatched. The CDR3 DNA reads TGTGCCAGTGACATCGGGACAGCCCCTGTTTTTAGCAATCAGCCCCAGCATTTT. It is translated as CASDIGTAPVFSNQPQHF.